The T cell receptor beta chain under discussion was sequenced for a study of T cell changes during pregnancy in multiple sclerosis. Assay used: immunoSEQ multiplex PCR; TCRdb lists only in-frame clones, some missing. The sample contains some 70,000 clones, roughly 90% of which appear only once. The V gene's germline CDR1 is KGHSH and CDR2 LQKENI. The length of the CDR3 is 15 residues. The junction had 9 bases not matched to a gene; V was cut back by 4 bases and J by 6 bases. The starting material was peripheral blood, obtained after pregnancy. This TCR was recovered from a female donor in good health, enrolled as a control in a pregnancy study. This chain uses TRBV18 with TRBJ1-5; 7 nucleotides match TRBD1. The CDR3 is CASSQLQGVGQPQHF. CDR3 nucleotide sequence: TGTGCCAGCTCACAACTTCAGGGGGTTGGTCAGCCCCAGCATTTT.